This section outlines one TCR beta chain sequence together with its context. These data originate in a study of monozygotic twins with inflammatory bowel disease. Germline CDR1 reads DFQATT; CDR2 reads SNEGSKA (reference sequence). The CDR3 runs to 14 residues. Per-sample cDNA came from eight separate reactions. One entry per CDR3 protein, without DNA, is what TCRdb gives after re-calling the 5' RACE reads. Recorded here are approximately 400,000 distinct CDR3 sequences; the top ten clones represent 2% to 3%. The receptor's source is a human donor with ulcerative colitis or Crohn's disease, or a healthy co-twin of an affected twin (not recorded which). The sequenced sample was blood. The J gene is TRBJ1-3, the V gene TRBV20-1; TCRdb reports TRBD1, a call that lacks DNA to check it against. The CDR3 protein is CSASTGYSGNTIYF.